One sample yielded the 14 T cell receptor beta chains listed below, sequenced in a study of PD-L1 blockade in urothelial cancer. Generated by immunoSEQ multiplex PCR, the TCRdb table keeps only in-frame clones and is missing some. The data show just over 20,000 clones, around 89% seen once. The sample in question was PBMCs, obtained around atezolizumab (anti-PD-L1) treatment. Receptors originate from an older woman with urothelial cancer.

This clone was seen a handful of times. J is TRBJ1-1 and V is TRBV28; TRBD1 is a possible D gene (5 bases). There are 15 residues in the CDR3. Deletions cut 6 bases from V and 3 bases from J, with 17 bases between. The germline gives CDR1 MDHEN, CDR2 SYDVKM. The CDR3 nucleotides read TGTGCCAGCAGCCACCCAGGGTCGGGAGACACTGAAGCTTTCTTT. This gives the protein CASSHPGSGDTEAFF.

The chain couples TRBV5-1 to TRBJ2-3; D gene unclear. Trimming shortened V by 4 bases and J by 4 bases, and 19 bases separated the two germline ends. CDR1 SGHRS and CDR2 YFSETQ come from the germline V gene. The CDR3 sequence is 16 residues long. The CDR3 nucleotides read TGCGCCAGCAGCCCGGCCCCCTCTAGGAAAGCAGATACGCAGTATTTT. Residues: CASSPAPSRKADTQYF.

This clone has just one count. The CDR3 spells CASSQADEGGGAGRNTGELFF. Written as DNA, the CDR3 is TGCGCCAGCAGTCAAGCAGATGAGGGTGGAGGGGCCGGGAGGAACACCGGGGAGCTGTTTTTT. This chain connects TRBV23-1 to TRBJ2-2; the D gene is possibly TRBD2 (6 bases). TRBV23-1 is an ORF for which the function is uncertain. V was shortened by 2 bases and J by 1 base, with 26 bases between the two germline ends. This CDR3 contains 21 residues.

This clone was counted once. The chain has TRBV19 and TRBJ2-1; D perhaps matches TRBD2 (5 bases). CDR3 size: 14 residues. V was trimmed by 8 bases and J by 4 bases, leaving 15 bases between them. Per germline, CDR1 LNHDA and CDR2 SQIVND (reference sequence). DNA for the CDR3: TGTGCCAGTGGCATGCTAGCTGCTTACAATGAGCAGTTCTTC. It is translated as CASGMLAAYNEQFF.

The rearrangement links TRBV28 to TRBJ1-2; no definite D call. Per germline, CDR1 MDHEN and CDR2 SYDVKM. This CDR3 has 11 amino acids. The CDR3 spells CATTLGRGYTF. The CDR3 DNA follows: TGTGCTACCACTCTAGGGAGAGGCTACACCTTC.

The rearrangement links TRBV7-2 to TRBJ2-5; 9 bases align to TRBD1. Germline CDR1 SGHTA, CDR2 FQGNSA. After removal of 5 bases from V and 7 bases from J, the junction contained 11 bases not matched to a gene. This CDR3 has 15 amino acids. DNA of the CDR3: TGTGCCAGCAGCCCCCGGACAGGGGAGTTCGGGACCCAGTACTTC. Translation: CASSPRTGEFGTQYF.

The chain combines TRBV6-6 with TRBJ2-1, with 7 bases lining up with TRBD1. The germline V gene encodes CDR1 MNHNY and CDR2 SVGAGI (reference sequence). This CDR3 region has 15 residues. V trimming: 0 bases; J trimming: 8 bases; junction bases outside the gene matches: 7. CDR3 coding DNA: TGTGCCAGCAGTTACTCTGGCCAGGGGGTTTATGAGCAGTTCTTC. Amino acids: CASSYSGQGVYEQFF.

This chain links TRBV2 with TRBJ2-7; TRBD1 matches 7 bases. Germline V lookup: CDR1 SNHLY, CDR2 FYNNEI. V was pared by 7 bases and J by 4 bases, with 22 bases of the junction left unmatched. The CDR3 sequence is 18 residues long. The DNA of the CDR3 is TGTGCCAGCAAGGTTTTTCACCCCGGGGCCCAGGGGGATTACGAGCAGTACTTC. It codes for CASKVFHPGAQGDYEQYF.

The gene calls are TRBV11-2 and TRBJ2-5; TRBD1 is a possible D gene (6 bases). V was pared by 2 bases and J by 5 bases, with 12 bases between. This CDR3 is built from 14 residues. Germline V gene data show CDR1 as SGHAT and CDR2 as FQNNGV. The CDR3 here is CASSLIQGWETQYF. CDR3 DNA: TGTGCCAGCAGCTTAATACAGGGTTGGGAGACCCAGTACTTC.

The J gene is TRBJ2-1, the V gene TRBV5-6; TRBD2 agrees at 7 bases. The V gene's germline CDR1 is SGHDT and CDR2 YYEEEE. The CDR3 consists of 11 residues. The junction had 9 bases not matched to a gene; V was cut back by 10 bases and J by 11 bases. The CDR3 loop reads CAGRGGDKQFF. The CDR3 DNA follows: TGTGCCGGAAGGGGAGGGGATAAGCAGTTCTTC.

This sequence joins TRBV7-9 and TRBJ1-4; 10 positions match TRBD1. V lost 5 bases and J lost 7; bases outside the gene matches: 13. Per the germline V gene, CDR1 is SEHNR and CDR2 is FQNEAQ (reference sequence). This CDR3 comprises 17 residues. CDR3 protein: CASSPGQGNSLGEKLFF. The CDR3 DNA is TGTGCCAGCAGCCCGGGACAGGGGAATTCCCTTGGTGAAAAACTGTTTTTT.

The V and J genes are TRBV5-1 and TRBJ2-7; 16 positions match TRBD2. Germline loops: CDR1 SGHRS, CDR2 YFSETQ. The V segment lost 0 bases and the J segment 0 bases; nucleotides outside the gene matches: 3. This CDR3 is 18 amino acids long. CDR3 sequence reads: CASSLEGLAGGSSYEQYF. CDR3 nucleotide sequence: TGCGCCAGCAGCTTGGAGGGACTAGCGGGAGGGAGCTCCTACGAGCAGTACTTC.

The chain joins TRBV7-2 to TRBJ2-5; TRBD2 matches 14 bases. Germline loops: CDR1 SGHTA, CDR2 FQGNSA. The CDR3 covers 16 residues. J gave up 5 bases and V 5 bases, and 7 bases lay outside the gene matches. This chain's CDR3 is CASSQGLAGGRETQYF. In DNA, the CDR3 is TGTGCCAGCAGCCAAGGACTAGCGGGAGGAAGGGAGACCCAGTACTTC.

The V call is TRBV6-5, the J call TRBJ2-2, with 10 bases that match TRBD1. Germline trimming cut 2 bases from V and 4 bases from J; bases unmatched to any gene: 4. Germline V gene lookup returns CDR1 MNHEY and CDR2 SVGAGI. CDR3 length: 16 residues. As DNA, the CDR3 is TGTGCCAGCAGTTACAGTTGGGACAGGGGCACCGGGGAGCTGTTTTTT. Translation gives CASSYSWDRGTGELFF.